This TCR beta chain appears in the sequencing data of a study of early T cells in non-severe SARS-CoV-2 infection. TCRdb re-called the 5' RACE reads through MiXCR, storing one row per CDR3 protein. This sample has fewer than 100,000 distinct CDR3 sequences, with around 10% found just once. About this clonotype: A single base separates this from a much larger clone, so it may be a read error.

The CDR3 spans 13 residues. Germline-derived CDR1 and CDR2 are SGHAT and FQDESV (reference sequence). Trimming removed 5 bases from V and 1 base from J, with 8 bases in between. The source material was whole blood. The receptor was isolated from an adult who was a healthcare worker with PCR-confirmed SARS-CoV-2 infection or an uninfected control (not recorded which). This sequence joins TRBV11-1 and TRBJ1-1; no clear D gene. CDR3 loop: CASSRGRNTEAFF. The CDR3 region has the DNA TGTGCCAGCAGCCGGGGAAGGAACACTGAAGCTTTCTTT.